Included here is one TCR beta chain sequence, with context. This record comes from a study of T cell changes during pregnancy in multiple sclerosis. The V gene's germline CDR1 is LGHNA and CDR2 YNFKEQ. V gave up 4 bases and J gave up 4 bases, with 10 bases separating them. This CDR3 has 13 amino acids. This table comes from immunoSEQ multiplex PCR, and its TCRdb copy is limited to in-frame clones, with some not included. The sample includes roughly 80,000 clones, under 95% seen only once; the top ten take around 3%. The sample consisted of peripheral blood, taken before pregnancy. The TCR sequence derives from a female donor with multiple sclerosis, enrolled in a pregnancy study. The chain combines TRBV4-2 with TRBJ2-5; possible D gene TRBD2, 5 bases. CDR3 sequence reads: CASSPRDGETQYF. In DNA, the CDR3 is TGTGCCAGCAGCCCTCGGGATGGAGAGACCCAGTACTTC.